This is a list of T cell receptor beta chains from one sample in a study of blood T cell repertoires in COVID-19. The method was immunoSEQ multiplex PCR; TCRdb's version includes in-frame clones alone and lacks a portion of them. The table includes approximately 200,000 clones, more than 75% detected once. The source material was peripheral blood. These receptors originate from a middle-aged woman with COVID-19, enrolled during active disease. Each CDR3 is given with its conserved first and last residue. A D gene is named only where the DNA matches it firmly. Size tells how often a clone was seen (once, few, many) or the class of an expanded clone, and some rows leave it out.

CDR3aa: CASSLAQGANEQYF
abundance: many
v_gene: TRBV5-1
d_gene: TRBD1

CDR3aa: CASSAGDNQPQHF
abundance: -
v_gene: TRBV6-4
d_gene: -

CDR3aa: CASSLGAREWDYGYTF
abundance: -
v_gene: TRBV7-6
d_gene: -

CDR3aa: CSVEAGHVLNQPQHF
abundance: -
v_gene: TRBV29-1
d_gene: -

CDR3aa: CASSLAGSHYNEQFF
abundance: -
v_gene: TRBV11-3
d_gene: -

CDR3aa: CASTREANEQFF
abundance: -
v_gene: TRBV12-3/TRBV12-4
d_gene: -

CDR3aa: CSGGTGYEQYF
abundance: -
v_gene: TRBV29-1
d_gene: -

CDR3aa: CASSSEQGGQYF
abundance: -
v_gene: TRBV27
d_gene: -

CDR3aa: CASSWDRVDEQYF
abundance: -
v_gene: TRBV12-5
d_gene: TRBD1

CDR3aa: CASSLLVSTGELFF
abundance: -
v_gene: TRBV7-8
d_gene: -

CDR3aa: CASSPRLGVYEQYF
abundance: -
v_gene: TRBV5-1
d_gene: -

CDR3aa: CASSRVTSQGVVYGYTF
abundance: -
v_gene: TRBV5-5
d_gene: TRBD1

CDR3aa: CASSQVSGGAGYTF
abundance: -
v_gene: TRBV3-1/TRBV3-2
d_gene: -

CDR3aa: CASSYLGQREQYF
abundance: -
v_gene: TRBV6-2/TRBV6-3
d_gene: -

CDR3aa: CASSQGGGRGALNTGELFF
abundance: -
v_gene: TRBV4-3
d_gene: TRBD2

CDR3aa: CASSSRLAKNIQYF
abundance: -
v_gene: TRBV11-2
d_gene: -

CDR3aa: CASSAGVAGAGNTIYF
abundance: -
v_gene: TRBV5-1
d_gene: -

CDR3aa: CASSPVEGEHGELFF
abundance: few
v_gene: TRBV18
d_gene: -

CDR3aa: CARGLYNEQFF
abundance: -
v_gene: TRBV30
d_gene: -

CDR3aa: CAWTTGSPNSPLHF
abundance: -
v_gene: TRBV30
d_gene: -

CDR3aa: CASSLGDRRVNTGELFF
abundance: -
v_gene: TRBV7-2
d_gene: TRBD1

CDR3aa: CATRQGSSYNSPLHF
abundance: -
v_gene: TRBV7-2
d_gene: TRBD1

CDR3aa: CASERGGPQETQYF
abundance: -
v_gene: TRBV7-9
d_gene: -